Shown below are 18 T cell receptor beta chains from a single sample sequenced in a study of T-cell memory formation after mild COVID-19. TCRdb re-called the 5' RACE reads through MiXCR, storing one row per CDR3 protein. The sample contains 300,000 to 400,000 distinct CDR3 sequences, roughly 15% of which appear only once. The sample comprised PBMCs or a T cell subset sorted from them (not recorded which). All receptors come from a young man who had mild COVID-19 (a few samples of this study predate the infection). Cell type and time point are not known.

This clonotype came up a few times. The chain joins TRBV25-1 to TRBJ2-1, with D tentatively TRBD2 (5 bases). V was pared by 2 bases and J by 6 bases, with 26 bases between. Germline assignment: CDR1 MGHDK and CDR2 SYGVNS. The CDR3 loop spans 19 amino acids. The CDR3 DNA follows: TGTGCCAGCAGTGAACCCCCCAGTAGCGAGTCCCGAGCACCCAATGAGCAGTTCTTC. Amino acid sequence: CASSEPPSSESRAPNEQFF.

This clonotype was recorded a few times. The chain has TRBV20-1 and TRBJ2-3, with D tentatively TRBD2 (5 bases). Germline V CDR1 and CDR2: DFQATT, SNEGSKA (reference sequence). Deletions cut 3 bases from V and 3 bases from J, with 10 bases between. The CDR3 has 13 residues. The CDR3 protein is CSASPGVTDTQYF. The CDR3 bases are TGCAGTGCTAGCCCCGGGGTTACAGATACGCAGTATTTT.

This clonotype was counted many times. J is TRBJ1-3 and V is TRBV5-1; unclear D gene. Germline CDR1 SGHRS, CDR2 YFSETQ. Between the trimmed V and J ends, which lost 5 bases and 0 bases, there was a span of 9 bases. This CDR3 has 14 residues. CDR3 residues: CASSRGSSGNTIYF. In DNA form, the CDR3 reads TGCGCCAGCAGTAGAGGCAGCTCTGGAAACACCATATATTTT.

There are a few counts of this clonotype. The chain uses TRBV7-9 and TRBJ2-1; 7 bases agree with TRBD2. Germline values: CDR1 SEHNR, CDR2 FQNEAQ (reference sequence). With 5 bases clipped from V and 4 bases from J, the junction kept 11 bases outside the gene matches. The CDR3 runs to 16 residues. CDR3 DNA sequence: TGTGCCAGCAGCACTTCGCGGGGGACGCCTTACAATGAGCAGTTCTTC. Translating it yields CASSTSRGTPYNEQFF.

This chain uses TRBV6-5 with TRBJ1-1; the D is unclear. The CDR3 is made up of 13 amino acids. Trimming stripped 6 bases from V and 4 bases from J, with 12 bases between. From germline, CDR1 is MNHEY and CDR2 SVGAGI. The chain's CDR3 is CASSESRGTEAFF. The CDR3 DNA follows: TGTGCCAGCAGCGAGAGCAGAGGCACTGAAGCTTTCTTT.

This clonotype was picked up a small number of times. The chain has TRBV7-2 and TRBJ2-5; D is perhaps TRBD2 (5 bases). Germline V CDR1 and CDR2: SGHTA, FQGNSA. V gave up 5 bases and J gave up 3 bases, with 10 bases separating them. The CDR3 is 13 residues long. CDR3 DNA: TGTGCCAGCAGCCGAGGAGCGGAAGAGACCCAGTACTTC. Its protein product is CASSRGAEETQYF. The complete variable domain, with remaining parts taken from reference TRBV7-2 and TRBJ2-5, reads GAGVSQSPSNKVTEKGKDVELRCDPISGHTALYWYRQSLGQGLEFLIYFQGNSAPDKSGLPSDRFSAERTGGSVSTLTIQRTQQEDSAVYLCASSRGAEETQYFGPGTRLLVL.

This chain uses TRBV24-1 with TRBJ1-5, with unresolved D. V gave up 1 base and J gave up 7 bases, with 10 bases separating them. This CDR3 is 14 amino acids long. The germline gives CDR1 KGHDR, CDR2 SFDVKD. Here the CDR3 reads CATSDLSGEQPQHF. The CDR3 nucleotides are TGTGCCACCAGTGATTTAAGCGGGGAACAGCCCCAGCATTTT.

There are many counts of this clonotype. The chain links TRBV4-1 to TRBJ2-7; 7 bases are a match to TRBD2. J lost 5 bases, V lost 3 bases, and 10 bases had no gene match. There are 15 residues in the CDR3. CDR1 MGHRA and CDR2 YSYEKL come from the germline V gene. CDR3 in DNA: TGCGCCAGCAGCCACCACTCCCAGGGAGGGGACGAGCAGTACTTC. Protein product: CASSHHSQGGDEQYF.

This clonotype was detected many times. This rearrangement joins TRBV11-2 to TRBJ2-3; TRBD1 aligns across 8 bases. CDR1 is SGHAT, CDR2 FQNNGV, per germline. The length of the CDR3 is 14 residues. V dropped 8 bases and J dropped 4; count of bases not matched to a gene: 8. The CDR3 region has the DNA TGTGCCAGCGCTTGGACAGGGCTTGCAGATACGCAGTATTTT. Translated, it gives CASAWTGLADTQYF.

The rearrangement links TRBV12-1 to TRBJ1-5. TRBV12-1 is noted as a pseudogene. The CDR3 consists of 14 residues. The CDR3 reads CASISSSHGQPQHF. Here the CDR3 DNA reads TGTGCCAGTATCTCCTCCAGTCATGGGCAGCCCCAGCATTTT.

This clonotype was counted only a few times. The CDR3 protein is CASSVEGKTQYF. In DNA form, the CDR3 reads TGTGCCAGCAGCGTAGAGGGGAAGACCCAGTACTTC. The gene calls are TRBV9 and TRBJ2-5, with D perhaps TRBD1 (5 bases). CDR1 and CDR2 (germline): SGDLS, YYNGEE. CDR3 length: 12 amino acids. Trimming took 0 bases from V and 6 from J, leaving 6 bases between them.

This clonotype was seen repeatedly, ten times or more. This chain links TRBV4-2 with TRBJ2-3, with D maybe TRBD2 (6 bases). The V gene's germline CDR1 is LGHNA and CDR2 YNFKEQ. CDR3 length equals 15 residues. V was pared by 1 base and J by 4 bases, with 12 bases between. The CDR3 bases are TGTGCCAGCAGCCAAGGGGGGGTGCTTGCAGATACGCAGTATTTT. Translating it yields CASSQGGVLADTQYF.

J is TRBJ2-7 and V is TRBV7-2; 9 bases match TRBD2. This CDR3 has 14 amino acids. Germline values: CDR1 SGHTA, CDR2 FQGNSA. Losses at the gene ends were 1 base for V and 4 bases for J; bases not matched to a gene: 2. CDR3 DNA sequence: TGTGCCAGCAGCTTAGGCCTAGCGGGGTACGAGCAGTACTTC. The encoded protein is CASSLGLAGYEQYF.

This clonotype occurred a few times. V usage is TRBV11-2 and J usage is TRBJ2-7; D gene unclear. The CDR3 sequence is 13 residues long. Germline V lookup: CDR1 SGHAT, CDR2 FQNNGV. V shed 1 base and J shed 6 bases, with 10 bases lying between them. Here the CDR3 DNA reads TGTGCCAGCAGCTTAGCGGACCAAGGCGAGCAGTACGTC. Protein: CASSLADQGEQYV.

In its sample, this clonotype was seen many times. The chain uses TRBV7-2 and TRBJ2-3; no firm D call. CDR1 is SGHTA, CDR2 FQGNSA, per germline. This CDR3 contains 16 residues. V was pared by 2 bases and J by 3 bases, with 15 bases between. The CDR3 protein is CASSLWTATGTDTQYF. The DNA for the CDR3 is TGTGCCAGCAGCTTATGGACGGCAACTGGGACAGATACGCAGTATTTT.

V is TRBV25-1 and J is TRBJ1-1, with 9 bases that match TRBD1. There are 16 residues in the CDR3. The germline V gene encodes CDR1 MGHDK and CDR2 SYGVNS. V trimming: 6 bases; J trimming: 0 bases; junction bases outside the gene matches: 8. As DNA, the CDR3 is TGTGCCAGCAGAAGACAGGGGGAGGACATGAACACTGAAGCTTTCTTT. Its translation is CASRRQGEDMNTEAFF. The full variable domain, rest sourced from reference TRBV25-1 and TRBJ1-1, is EADIYQTPRYLVIGTGKKITLECSQTMGHDKMYWYQQDPGMELHLIHYSYGVNSTEKGDLSSESTVSRIRTEHFPLTLESARPSHTSQYLCASRRQGEDMNTEAFFGQGTRLTVV.

This clonotype was detected many times. This chain uses TRBV7-6 with TRBJ2-7; D unclear. Germline V gene data show CDR1 as SGHVS and CDR2 as FNYEAQ. V dropped 1 base and J dropped 0 bases, with 10 bases sitting between them. The CDR3 spans 15 residues. CDR3 bases: TGTGCCAGCAGCTTAGGCTCTGCGATCTCCTACGAGCAGTACTTC. Its translation: CASSLGSAISYEQYF.

This chain connects TRBV5-1 to TRBJ2-1, with 14 bases aligning to TRBD2. The germline CDR1 and CDR2 sequences are SGHRS and YFSETQ. The CDR3 is 17 amino acids. V gave up 5 bases and J gave up 1 base; unmatched junction bases: 5. CDR3 sequence reads: CASRTSGGAGSYNEQFF. Here the CDR3 DNA reads TGCGCCAGCAGGACTAGCGGGGGGGCTGGTTCCTACAATGAGCAGTTCTTC.